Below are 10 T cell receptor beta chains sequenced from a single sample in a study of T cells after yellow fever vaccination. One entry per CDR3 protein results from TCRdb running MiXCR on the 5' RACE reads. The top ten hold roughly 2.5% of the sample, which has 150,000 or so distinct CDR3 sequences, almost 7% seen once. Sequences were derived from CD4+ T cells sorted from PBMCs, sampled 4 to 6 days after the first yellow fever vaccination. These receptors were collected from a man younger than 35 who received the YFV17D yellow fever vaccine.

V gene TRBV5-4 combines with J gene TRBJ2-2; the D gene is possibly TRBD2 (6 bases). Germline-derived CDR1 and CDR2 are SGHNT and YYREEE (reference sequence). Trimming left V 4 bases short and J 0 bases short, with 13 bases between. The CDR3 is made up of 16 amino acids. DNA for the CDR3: TGTGCCAGCAGCCCCGGGGGACGGTCGAACACCGGGGAGCTGTTTTTT. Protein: CASSPGGRSNTGELFF.

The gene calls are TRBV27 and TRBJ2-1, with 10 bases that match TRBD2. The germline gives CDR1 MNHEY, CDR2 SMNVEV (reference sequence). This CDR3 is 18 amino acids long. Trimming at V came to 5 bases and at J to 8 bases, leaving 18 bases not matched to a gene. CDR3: CASSREIEGLARSDEQFF. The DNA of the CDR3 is TGTGCCAGCAGTCGCGAAATAGAGGGACTAGCGAGGAGCGATGAGCAGTTCTTC.

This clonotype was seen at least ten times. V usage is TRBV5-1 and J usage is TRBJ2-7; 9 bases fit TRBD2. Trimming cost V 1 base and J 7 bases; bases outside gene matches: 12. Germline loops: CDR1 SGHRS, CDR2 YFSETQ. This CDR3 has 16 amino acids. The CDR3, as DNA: TGCGCCAGCAGCTTGTTACTAGCGGGCCAGGTGGGTGAGCAGTACTTC. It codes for CASSLLLAGQVGEQYF.

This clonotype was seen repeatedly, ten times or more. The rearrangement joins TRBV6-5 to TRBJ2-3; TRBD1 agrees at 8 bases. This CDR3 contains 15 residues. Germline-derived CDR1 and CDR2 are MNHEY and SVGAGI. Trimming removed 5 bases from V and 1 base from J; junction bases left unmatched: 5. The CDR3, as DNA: TGTGCCAGCAGTACTTCAGGGGGCCGCACAGATACGCAGTATTTT. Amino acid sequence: CASSTSGGRTDTQYF.

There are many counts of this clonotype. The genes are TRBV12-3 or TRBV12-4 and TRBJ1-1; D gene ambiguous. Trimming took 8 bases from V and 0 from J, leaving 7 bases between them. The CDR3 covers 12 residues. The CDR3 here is CASAQMNTEAFF. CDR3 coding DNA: TGTGCCAGCGCCCAGATGAACACTGAAGCTTTCTTT.

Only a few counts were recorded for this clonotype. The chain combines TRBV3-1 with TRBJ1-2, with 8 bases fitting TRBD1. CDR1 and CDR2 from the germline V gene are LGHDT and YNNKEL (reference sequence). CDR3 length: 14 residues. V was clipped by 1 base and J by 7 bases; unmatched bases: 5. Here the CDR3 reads CASSQGGQGVGYTF. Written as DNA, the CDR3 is TGTGCCAGCAGCCAAGGTGGACAGGGAGTTGGCTACACCTTC.

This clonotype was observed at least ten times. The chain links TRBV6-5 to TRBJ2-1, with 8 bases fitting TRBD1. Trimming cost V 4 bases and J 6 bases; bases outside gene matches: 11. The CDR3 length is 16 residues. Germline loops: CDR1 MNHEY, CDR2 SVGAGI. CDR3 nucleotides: TGTGCCAGCAGTTTCGACCGGACAGGGTCTATCAATGAGCAGTTCTTC. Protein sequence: CASSFDRTGSINEQFF.

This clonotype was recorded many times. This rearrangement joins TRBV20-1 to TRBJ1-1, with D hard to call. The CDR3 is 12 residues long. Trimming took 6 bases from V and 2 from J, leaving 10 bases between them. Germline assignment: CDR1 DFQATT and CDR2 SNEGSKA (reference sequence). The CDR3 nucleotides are TGCAGTGCAACCACAGATAACACTGAAGCTTTCTTT. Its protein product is CSATTDNTEAFF.

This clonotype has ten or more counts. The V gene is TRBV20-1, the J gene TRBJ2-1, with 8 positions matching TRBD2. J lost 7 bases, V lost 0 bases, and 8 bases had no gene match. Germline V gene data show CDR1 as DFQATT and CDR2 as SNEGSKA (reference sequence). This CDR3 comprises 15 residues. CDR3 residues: CSARDSGLALNEQFF. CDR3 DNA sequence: TGCAGTGCTAGAGATTCCGGACTAGCTTTGAATGAGCAGTTCTTC.

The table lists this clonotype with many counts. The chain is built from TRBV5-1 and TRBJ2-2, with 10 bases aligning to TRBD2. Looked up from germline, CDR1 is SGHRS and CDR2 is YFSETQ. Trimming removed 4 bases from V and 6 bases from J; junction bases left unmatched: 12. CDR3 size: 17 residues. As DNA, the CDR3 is TGCGCCAGCAGCCGTCGGCCAGCGGGGGGGCAACCCGGGGAGCTGTTTTTT. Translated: CASSRRPAGGQPGELFF.